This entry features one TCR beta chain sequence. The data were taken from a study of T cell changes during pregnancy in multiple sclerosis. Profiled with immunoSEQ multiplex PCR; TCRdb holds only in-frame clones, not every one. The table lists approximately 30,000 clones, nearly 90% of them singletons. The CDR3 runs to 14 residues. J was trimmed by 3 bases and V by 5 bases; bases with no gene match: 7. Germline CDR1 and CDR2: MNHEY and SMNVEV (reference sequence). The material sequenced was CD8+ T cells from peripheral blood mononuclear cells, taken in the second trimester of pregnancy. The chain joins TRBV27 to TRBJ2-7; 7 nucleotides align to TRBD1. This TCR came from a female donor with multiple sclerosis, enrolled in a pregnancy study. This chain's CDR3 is CASSNGAGGYEQYF. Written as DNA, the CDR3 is TGTGCCAGCAGTAACGGGGCAGGGGGCTACGAGCAGTACTTC.